The clone carrying this T cell receptor beta chain was seen many times. Antigen unknown. TCRdb analysed the 5' RACE reads with MiXCR anew, one entry per CDR3 protein. This sample has some 100,000 distinct CDR3 sequences, with just under 6% found just once. These data originate in a study of identical twins. Study findings and constraints: Sequences that were beta out-of-frame showed weaker excess twin sharing. Fewer insertions characterized abundant cord blood beta clonotypes, whereas memory repertoires showed none. Analyses of zero insertions could be partly confounded by invariant MAIT and iNKT cells.

V shed 4 bases and J 6 bases; nucleotides not matched to a gene: 4. This CDR3 region has 15 residues. CDR1 is SGHRS, CDR2 YFSETQ, per germline. The sequenced sample consisted of memory T cells sorted from blood. The TCR originated in a woman aged 50 to 60 in good health. The genes are TRBV5-1 and TRBJ2-2, with 12 nucleotides matching TRBD2. Here the CDR3 reads CASSRLAGVAGELFF. CDR3 DNA sequence: TGCGCCAGCAGCCGACTAGCGGGAGTTGCCGGGGAGCTGTTTTTT.